This T cell receptor (beta chain) was captured in a study of cytomegalovirus exposure and HLA in healthy donors. Repertoires were generated with immunoSEQ multiplex PCR, while TCRdb's copy carries only in-frame clones and drops some. The sample records 100,000 to 150,000 clones, roughly 89% being singletons. The CDR3 contains 18 residues. Looked up from germline, CDR1 is SGHRS and CDR2 is YFSETQ. The V and J ends lost 0 bases and 0 bases respectively, with 13 bases between them. The genes are TRBV5-1 and TRBJ2-6, with D tentatively TRBD1 (5 bases). Sequenced material: PBMCs. This sequence originates from a woman younger than 35 in good health and CMV-seronegative. CDR3 coding DNA: TGCGCCAGCAGCTTGGTTCTGGGGCCTTCCTCTGGGGCCAACGTCCTGACTTTC. Translation gives CASSLVLGPSSGANVLTF.